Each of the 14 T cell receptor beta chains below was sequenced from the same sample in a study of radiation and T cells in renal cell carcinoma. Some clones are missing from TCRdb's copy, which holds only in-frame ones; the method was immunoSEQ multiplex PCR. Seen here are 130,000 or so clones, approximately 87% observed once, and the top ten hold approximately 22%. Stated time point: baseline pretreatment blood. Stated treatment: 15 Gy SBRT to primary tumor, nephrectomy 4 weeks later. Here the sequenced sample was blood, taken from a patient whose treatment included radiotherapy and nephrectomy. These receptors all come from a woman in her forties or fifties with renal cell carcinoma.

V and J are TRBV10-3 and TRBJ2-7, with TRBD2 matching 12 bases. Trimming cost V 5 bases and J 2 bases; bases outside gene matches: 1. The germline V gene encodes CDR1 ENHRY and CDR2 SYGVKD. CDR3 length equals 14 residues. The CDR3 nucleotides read TGTGCCATCAGTCGACTAGCGGGAGCCTACGAGCAGTACTTC. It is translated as CAISRLAGAYEQYF.

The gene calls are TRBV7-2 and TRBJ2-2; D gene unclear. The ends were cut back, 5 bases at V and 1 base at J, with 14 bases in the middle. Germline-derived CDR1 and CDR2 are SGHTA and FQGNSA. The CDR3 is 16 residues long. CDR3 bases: TGTGCCAGCAGCGTAAAAAATACAAAGAACACCGGGGAGCTGTTTTTT. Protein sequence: CASSVKNTKNTGELFF.

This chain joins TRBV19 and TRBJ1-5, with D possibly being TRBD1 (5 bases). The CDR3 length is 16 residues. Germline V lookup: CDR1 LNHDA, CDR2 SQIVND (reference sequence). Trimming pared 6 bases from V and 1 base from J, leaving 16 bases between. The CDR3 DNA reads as TGTGCCAGTAGGGATGGAGGGGCAGAAAGCAATCAGCCCCAGCATTTT. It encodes CASRDGGAESNQPQHF.

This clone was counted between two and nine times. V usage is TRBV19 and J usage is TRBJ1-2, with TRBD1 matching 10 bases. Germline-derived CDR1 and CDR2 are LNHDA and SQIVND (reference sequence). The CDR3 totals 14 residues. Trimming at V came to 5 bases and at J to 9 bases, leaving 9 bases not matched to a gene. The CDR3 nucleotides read TGTGCCAGTAGTCTTGACAGGGGGCCTTCACGCTACACCTTC. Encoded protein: CASSLDRGPSRYTF.

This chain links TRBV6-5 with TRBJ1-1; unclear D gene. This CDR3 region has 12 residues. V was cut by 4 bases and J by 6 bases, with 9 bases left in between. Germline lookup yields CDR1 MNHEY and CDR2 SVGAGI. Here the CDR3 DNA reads TGTGCCAGCAGTTTAGCGCGCTCTGAAGCTTTCTTT. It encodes CASSLARSEAFF.

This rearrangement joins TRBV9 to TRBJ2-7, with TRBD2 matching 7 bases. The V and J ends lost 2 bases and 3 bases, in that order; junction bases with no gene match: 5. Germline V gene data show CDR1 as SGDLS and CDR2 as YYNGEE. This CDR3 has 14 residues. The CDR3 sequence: CASSVLAAGYEQYF. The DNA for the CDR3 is TGTGCCAGCAGCGTCCTAGCGGCCGGCTACGAGCAGTACTTC.

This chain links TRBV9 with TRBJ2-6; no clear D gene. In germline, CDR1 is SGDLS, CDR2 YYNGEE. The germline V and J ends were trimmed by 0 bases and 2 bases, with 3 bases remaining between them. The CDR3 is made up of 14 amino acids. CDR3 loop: CASSVGAGANVLTF. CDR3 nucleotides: TGTGCCAGCAGCGTAGGGGCTGGGGCCAACGTCCTGACTTTC.

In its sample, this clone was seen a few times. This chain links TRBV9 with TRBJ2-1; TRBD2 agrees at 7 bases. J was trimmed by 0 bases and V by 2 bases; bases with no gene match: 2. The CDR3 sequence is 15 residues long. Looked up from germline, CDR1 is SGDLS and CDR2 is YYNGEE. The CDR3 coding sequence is TGTGCCAGCAGCGTTAGCGGGTTCTCCTACAATGAGCAGTTCTTC. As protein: CASSVSGFSYNEQFF.

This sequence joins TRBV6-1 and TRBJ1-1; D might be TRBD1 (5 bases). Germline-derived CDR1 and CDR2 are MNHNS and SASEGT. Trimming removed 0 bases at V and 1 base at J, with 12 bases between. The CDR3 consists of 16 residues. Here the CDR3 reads CASSEALSGPNTEAFF. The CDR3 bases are TGTGCCAGCAGTGAAGCGCTTTCGGGACCGAACACTGAAGCTTTCTTT.

The CDR3 here is CAWSVKGSGNTIYF. The CDR3 nucleotides are TGTGCCTGGAGTGTGAAGGGCTCTGGAAACACCATATATTTT. The rearrangement uses TRBV30 and TRBJ1-3; D uncertain. The germline V gene encodes CDR1 GTSNPN and CDR2 SVGIG (reference sequence). V lost 0 bases and J 0 bases, leaving 6 bases between the germline ends. The CDR3 covers 14 residues.

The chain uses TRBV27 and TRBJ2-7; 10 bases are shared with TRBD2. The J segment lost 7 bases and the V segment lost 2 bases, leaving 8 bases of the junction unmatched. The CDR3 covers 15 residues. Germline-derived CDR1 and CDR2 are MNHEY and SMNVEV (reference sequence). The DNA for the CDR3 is TGTGCCAGCAGTTTAACGCTAGCGGGAGCAAGTGAGCAGTACTTC. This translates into CASSLTLAGASEQYF.

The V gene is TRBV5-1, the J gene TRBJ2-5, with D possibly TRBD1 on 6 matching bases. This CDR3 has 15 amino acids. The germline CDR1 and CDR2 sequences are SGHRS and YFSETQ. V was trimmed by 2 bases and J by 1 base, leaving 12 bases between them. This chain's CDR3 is CASSLATGSQETQYF. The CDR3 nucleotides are TGCGCCAGCAGCTTAGCCACAGGGTCCCAAGAGACCCAGTACTTC.

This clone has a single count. CDR3 in amino acids: CASSQSGGPTGELFF. The DNA of the CDR3 is TGTGCCAGCAGCCAGTCAGGGGGCCCAACCGGGGAGCTGTTTTTT. The V gene is TRBV14, the J gene TRBJ2-2, with TRBD1 matching 8 bases. Germline values: CDR1 SGHDN, CDR2 FVKESK. The V gene end was trimmed by 3 bases and the J gene end by 5 bases; junction bases not matched to a gene: 5. The CDR3 extends over 15 amino acids.

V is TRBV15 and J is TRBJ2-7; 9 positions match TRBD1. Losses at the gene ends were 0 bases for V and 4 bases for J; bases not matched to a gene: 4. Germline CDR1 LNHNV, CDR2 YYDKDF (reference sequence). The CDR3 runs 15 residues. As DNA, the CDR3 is TGTGCCACCAGCAGAGACACAGGGGGCAATTACGAGCAGTACTTC. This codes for CATSRDTGGNYEQYF.